A single sample gave rise to the 7 T cell receptor beta chains below, sequenced in a study of blood T cells in healthy people across ages. The second PCR ran roughly 6 to 11 cycles with a sample-barcoded 5' primer and J-beta primers. TCRdb re-called the 5' RACE reads through MiXCR, storing one row per CDR3 protein. The repertoire holds about 1.7 million distinct CDR3 sequences, with roughly 27% as singletons. The specimen was blood. These receptors were obtained from a young woman in good health.

This clonotype was observed at least ten times. The chain joins TRBV7-4 to TRBJ1-5; a possible D gene is TRBD1 (6 bases). There are 16 residues in the CDR3. V dropped 5 bases and J dropped 5 bases, with 19 bases sitting between them. CDR1 and CDR2 (germline): SGHVT, SQSDAQ. The chain's CDR3 is CASSIVGKGVHQPQHF. The CDR3 coding sequence is TGTGCCAGCAGCATAGTGGGTAAGGGGGTTCATCAGCCCCAGCATTTT.

As regards this clonotype: Germline is not matched at one junction end, which may reflect a read error. The chain recombines TRBV5-6 with TRBJ2-5; D may match TRBD1 or TRBD2 (5 bases each). The CDR3 sequence is 14 residues long. Germline V gives CDR1 SGHDT, CDR2 YYEEEE. CDR3 in amino acids: CASSYFRGRHEQVF. The DNA for the CDR3 is TGTGCCAGCAGTTACTTTAGGGGACGGCATGAGCAGGTCTTC.

The V gene is TRBV28, the J gene TRBJ2-5, with D unclear. The CDR3 runs 12 residues. Germline CDR1 MDHEN, CDR2 SYDVKM. The V end lost 11 bases, the J end lost 9 bases, and 19 bases lay between the germline ends. The CDR3 DNA reads as TGTGCCGGCACCCCGCCCCGTGGGTCCCAGTACTTC. This translates into CAGTPPRGSQYF.

This clonotype came up many times. The V gene is TRBV9, the J gene TRBJ2-7; D unresolved. V lost 3 bases and J lost 4, with 11 bases in between. This CDR3 is built from 13 residues. Germline V gene lookup returns CDR1 SGDLS and CDR2 YYNGEE. The CDR3 DNA is TGTGCCAGCAGCGCAGGTGGGCAGTACGAGCAGTACTTC. Translation gives CASSAGGQYEQYF.

The V call is TRBV12-3 or TRBV12-4, the J call TRBJ1-2, with D uncertain. V was cut by 7 bases and J by 7 bases, with 10 bases left in between. The CDR3 is 11 residues long. CDR3 coding DNA: TGTGCCAGCAACGGCGGCAGTGGCTACACCTTC. It translates to CASNGGSGYTF.

This chain joins TRBV20-1 and TRBJ1-1; D is undetermined. CDR1 is DFQATT, CDR2 SNEGSKA, per germline (reference sequence). CDR3 length: 11 residues. V shed 5 bases and J shed 3 bases, with 7 bases lying between them. This chain's CDR3 is CSAPQDTEAFF. CDR3 in DNA: TGCAGTGCTCCCCAGGACACTGAAGCTTTCTTT.

This clonotype was recorded many times. The chain has TRBV4-2 and TRBJ2-1; D unclear. Deletions cut 0 bases from V and 10 bases from J, with 7 bases between. The CDR3 runs 12 residues. Per germline, CDR1 LGHNA and CDR2 YNFKEQ. The CDR3 loop reads CASSQESHEQFF. The CDR3 bases are TGTGCCAGCAGCCAAGAAAGCCACGAGCAGTTCTTC.